Ten or more counts support the clone carrying this TCR beta chain. Sequence at one end of the junction differs from germline and may be a read error. Combining iRepertoire HTBI primers with Arm-PCR of CDR3 regions, the authors built TCR beta libraries. TCRdb re-called the multiplex PCR reads through MiXCR, storing one row per CDR3 protein. The sample carries approximately 540,000 distinct CDR3 sequences, about 11% recorded once. Time point specified: newly diagnosed GD, antithyroid drugs for less than 3 months. Scientists built the TCR library using RNA that was extracted from PBMCs. The data stem from a study of regulatory T cells in long-lasting Graves disease. There are 17 residues in the CDR3. Germline V CDR1 and CDR2: SGHNT, YENEEA. These data were also filed under a second study, of T cells in Graves' hyperthyroidism and ophthalmopathy. That investigation notes: Among clonotypes expanded in thyroid above 0.001, most were also found in blood.

Sequenced material: peripheral blood mononuclear cells (PBMCs), taken at new diagnosis, from a patient treated with antithyroid drugs. This sequence was found in a woman younger than 45 with Graves disease. V usage is TRBV11-3 and J usage is TRBJ2-1, with 9 bases that match TRBD2. This chain's CDR3 is CASSLGFGGRASDEQLF. As DNA, the CDR3 is TGTGCCAGCAGCTTAGGATTTGGCGGGAGGGCTTCCGATGAGCAGCTCTTC.